Below, 14 T cell receptor beta chains from the same sample are listed, as sequenced in a study of blood T cell repertoires in COVID-19. Profiling relied on immunoSEQ multiplex PCR, and the TCRdb table lists in-frame clones only, not all of them. Of under 250,000 clones in the sample, approximately 85% were seen once. The sample comprised peripheral blood. The receptors originated from a man aged 50 to 60 with COVID-19, enrolled during active disease.

V usage is TRBV19 and J usage is TRBJ1-6; D might be TRBD1 (6 bases). Germline-derived CDR1 and CDR2 are LNHDA and SQIVND (reference sequence). This CDR3 comprises 13 residues. Trimming left V 3 bases short and J 12 bases short, with 12 bases between. As DNA, the CDR3 is TGTGCCAGTAGTATTAACAGGGATGGACCCCTCCACTTT. This translates into CASSINRDGPLHF.

This chain's CDR3 is CASSQEGTLGNEQFF. CDR3 DNA sequence: TGTGCCAGCAGCCAAGAAGGGACACTGGGGAATGAGCAGTTCTTC. V gene TRBV3-1 (or the pseudogene TRBV3-2) combines with J gene TRBJ2-1, with a possible D match to TRBD1 (6 bases). Germline V gene sequence: CDR1 LGHDT, CDR2 YNNKEL (reference sequence). The germline V and J ends were trimmed by 0 bases and 7 bases, with 13 bases remaining between them. The CDR3 length is 15 residues.

The rearrangement uses TRBV10-3 and TRBJ2-7; TRBD1 aligns across 8 bases. The CDR3 spans 15 residues. The germline V gene has CDR1 ENHRY and CDR2 SYGVKD. V lost 4 bases to trimming and J lost 5 bases; unmatched junction nucleotides: 10. CDR3 residues: CAISARQGTENEQYF. The CDR3 coding sequence is TGTGCCATCAGTGCACGACAGGGGACGGAAAACGAGCAGTACTTC.

V is TRBV2 and J is TRBJ2-3, with 7 bases that match TRBD2. Germline CDR1 and CDR2: SNHLY and FYNNEI. The CDR3 covers 16 residues. The J segment lost 1 base and the V segment lost 0 bases, leaving 4 bases of the junction unmatched. CDR3 region: CASSEAGLAGTDTQYF. The CDR3 DNA follows: TGTGCCAGCAGTGAAGCAGGGCTAGCGGGCACAGATACGCAGTATTTT.

This clone was observed many times. This sequence joins TRBV5-4 and TRBJ2-3; 12 bases are shared with TRBD2. CDR3 length equals 16 residues. Germline CDR1 SGHNT, CDR2 YYREEE (reference sequence). Trimming cost V 5 bases and J 0 bases; bases outside gene matches: 4. In DNA, the CDR3 is TGTGCCAGCAGACTCGGGACTAGCGGGAGCACAGATACGCAGTATTTT. It encodes CASRLGTSGSTDTQYF.

The V gene is TRBV5-5, the J gene TRBJ2-1; 10 bases line up with TRBD2. Germline-derived CDR1 and CDR2 are SGHKS and YYEKEE (reference sequence). V was clipped by 0 bases and J by 2 bases; unmatched bases: 2. The CDR3 is 16 amino acids. The CDR3 DNA reads TGTGCCAGCAGCTTGGGAACTAGCGGGGCCTACAATGAGCAGTTCTTC. It codes for CASSLGTSGAYNEQFF. Using reference TRBV5-5 and TRBJ2-1 for the parts outside the CDR3, the full variable domain is DAGVTQSPTHLIKTRGQQVTLRCSPISGHKSVSWYQQVLGQGPQFIFQYYEKEERGRGNFPDRFSARQFPNYSSELNVNALLLGDSALYLCASSLGTSGAYNEQFFGPGTRLTVL.

In the case of this clone: Other DNA sequences in the sample encode the same CDR3. The CDR3 reads CASSLSRRGTEAFF. For the CDR3, the DNA is TGTGCCAGCAGTTTATCCCGCAGGGGAACTGAAGCTTTCTTT. The chain has TRBV28 and TRBJ1-1, with D possibly matching TRBD1 (6 bases). With 1 base removed from V and 5 bases from J, the gap between germline ends came to 11 bases. The CDR3 extends over 14 amino acids. Germline values: CDR1 MDHEN, CDR2 SYDVKM.

This clone has just one count. At one end the junction does not follow the germline gene, possibly because of a read error. The chain carries TRBV2 and TRBJ2-3, with TRBD2 matching over 11 bases. This CDR3 spans 13 amino acids. Germline values: CDR1 SNHLY, CDR2 FYNNEI. This CDR3 reads CASSERVSGGAGF. For the CDR3, the DNA is TGTGCCAGCAGTGAAAGGGTTAGCGGGGGGGCAGGGTTT.

The chain combines TRBV6-6 with TRBJ1-1; 7 nucleotides line up with TRBD1. CDR3 size: 16 residues. With 0 bases clipped from V and 0 bases from J, the junction kept 4 bases outside the gene matches. CDR1 MNHNY and CDR2 SVGAGI come from the germline V gene (reference sequence). CDR3 sequence reads: CASSYSVDRLNTEAFF. The CDR3 DNA reads as TGTGCCAGCAGTTACTCGGTGGACAGGTTGAACACTGAAGCTTTCTTT.

V is TRBV23-1 and J is TRBJ2-1; 10 bases match TRBD1. TRBV23-1 is placed among ORFs of uncertain function. The CDR3 loop spans 17 amino acids. Losses at the gene ends were 4 bases for V and 6 bases for J; bases not matched to a gene: 12. CDR3 loop: CASSPALDRGLGNEQFF. DNA for the CDR3: TGCGCCAGCAGTCCCGCCCTAGACAGGGGGCTCGGCAATGAGCAGTTCTTC.

The chain carries TRBV4-3 and TRBJ2-3; 9 bases map to TRBD2. The CDR3 spans 14 residues. CDR1 and CDR2 (germline): LGHNA, YSLEER. V shed 3 bases, J shed 5 bases, and the junction held 3 bases outside the gene matches. CDR3 sequence: CASSQGGGEDTQYF. CDR3 DNA: TGCGCCAGCAGCCAGGGCGGGGGGGAAGATACGCAGTATTTT.

This clone was seen only once. V usage is TRBV9 and J usage is TRBJ2-2; D is perhaps TRBD1 (6 bases). The CDR3 has 14 amino acids. Germline V gene sequence: CDR1 SGDLS, CDR2 YYNGEE. V lost 3 bases, J lost 7 bases, and 13 bases lay in between. The CDR3 DNA sequence: TGTGCCAGCAGCGCCCCGGGACATCTCGGGGAGCTGTTTTTT. Translating it yields CASSAPGHLGELFF.

This chain links TRBV2 with TRBJ1-4; D perhaps matches TRBD1 (6 bases). The CDR3 has 10 amino acids. V lost 6 bases and J lost 13, with 9 bases in between. Germline lookup yields CDR1 SNHLY and CDR2 FYNNEI. This CDR3 reads CASREDRLFF. The CDR3 DNA is TGTGCCAGCAGGGAGGACAGACTGTTTTTT.

The chain uses TRBV15 and TRBJ2-3; the match to TRBD2 covers 15 bases. The CDR3 loop spans 18 amino acids. Germline V gene data show CDR1 as LNHNV and CDR2 as YYDKDF (reference sequence). Germline trimming cut 2 bases from V and 3 bases from J; bases unmatched to any gene: 6. The CDR3 DNA is TGTGCCACCAGCAGACTCGGGACTAGCGGGAGGAGGACAGATACGCAGTATTTT. Encoded protein: CATSRLGTSGRRTDTQYF.